The 8 T cell receptor beta chains reported below all come from one sample, sequenced in a study of neurological immune-mediated disorders. TCRdb reprocessed the 5' RACE reads via MiXCR and lists one record per CDR3 protein. The repertoire includes tens of thousands of distinct CDR3 sequences, about 4% of them detected once, and 1% to 1.5% sits in the top ten. The sequencing input was PBMCs. The receptors come from a man aged 30 to 45 with multiple sclerosis.

The V call is TRBV12-3 or TRBV12-4, the J call TRBJ2-7; D unresolved. The V and J ends lost 0 bases and 3 bases respectively, with 9 bases between them. There are 14 residues in the CDR3. CDR3 sequence reads: CASSLAGTDYEQYF. The CDR3 DNA follows: TGTGCCAGCAGTTTAGCAGGAACCGACTACGAGCAGTACTTC.

This clonotype was counted at least ten times. The rearrangement links TRBV4-2 to TRBJ1-5; no clear D gene. The CDR3 extends over 18 amino acids. The ends were cut back, 1 base at V and 2 bases at J, with 18 bases in the middle. Germline assignment: CDR1 LGHNA and CDR2 YNFKEQ. DNA of the CDR3: TGTGCCAGCAGCCAAGTTTTCGGACGGGGAAAAGGCAATCAGCCCCAGCATTTT. Amino acid sequence: CASSQVFGRGKGNQPQHF.

This clonotype has a count of ten or more. The chain joins TRBV6-6 to TRBJ1-2; no definite D call. V was trimmed by 0 bases and J by 7 bases, leaving 6 bases between them. The germline CDR1 and CDR2 sequences are MNHNY and SVGAGI (reference sequence). The CDR3 covers 12 residues. CDR3: CASSYSLGGYTF. For the CDR3, the DNA is TGTGCCAGCAGTTACTCTTTAGGTGGCTACACCTTC.

This clonotype was picked up many times. The chain couples TRBV6-1 to TRBJ1-5; unclear D gene. The CDR3 is 13 residues long. Germline CDR1 and CDR2: MNHNS and SASEGT. V lost 7 bases and J 5 bases, leaving 12 bases between the germline ends. The CDR3 sequence is CASTQWEDQPQHF. DNA for the CDR3: TGTGCCAGCACCCAGTGGGAGGATCAGCCCCAGCATTTT.

Many counts were recorded for this clonotype. The chain uses TRBV7-6 and TRBJ2-5; no clear D. The CDR3 is 14 residues long. The germline V gene has CDR1 SGHVS and CDR2 FNYEAQ. V lost 5 bases and J 2 bases, leaving 12 bases between the germline ends. The CDR3 sequence: CASSRREVQETQYF. CDR3 coding DNA: TGTGCCAGCAGCCGTAGGGAAGTTCAAGAGACCCAGTACTTC.

The chain uses TRBV20-1 and TRBJ1-6, with 10 bases fitting TRBD1. The germline gives CDR1 DFQATT, CDR2 SNEGSKA (reference sequence). The J segment lost 4 bases and the V segment lost 5 bases, leaving 5 bases of the junction unmatched. The CDR3 runs 15 residues. DNA of the CDR3: TGCAGTGCTGTGCCGGGACAGGGGTATAATTCACCCCTCCACTTT. Translating gives CSAVPGQGYNSPLHF.

This clonotype was seen repeatedly, ten times or more. The CDR3 bases are TGCGCCAGCAGCCTCGGGGGGGGTGTTGCAGATACGCAGTATTTT. Protein sequence: CASSLGGGVADTQYF. The rearrangement uses TRBV5-1 and TRBJ2-3, with 8 bases aligning to TRBD2. This CDR3 is 15 amino acids long. Germline CDR1 SGHRS, CDR2 YFSETQ. Losses at the gene ends were 4 bases for V and 4 bases for J; bases not matched to a gene: 8.

This clonotype was counted many times. V and J are TRBV20-1 and TRBJ2-2; 7 bases map to TRBD1. V shed 3 bases, J shed 8 bases, and the junction held 0 bases outside the gene matches. This CDR3 spans 11 amino acids. From germline, CDR1 is DFQATT and CDR2 SNEGSKA (reference sequence). The CDR3 loop reads CSARDRGELFF. The DNA of the CDR3 is TGCAGTGCTAGGGACAGGGGGGAGCTGTTTTTT.